This paragraph covers one T cell receptor (beta chain) sequence. This sample was taken from a study of control samples from healthy donors and cancer patients. J was trimmed by 6 bases and V by 4 bases; bases with no gene match: 10. CDR3 length: 15 amino acids. The germline gives CDR1 KGHSY, CDR2 FQNENV. The method was immunoSEQ multiplex PCR; TCRdb's version includes in-frame clones alone and lacks a portion of them. The top ten clones hold 1.2% to 1.5% of a sample with 150,000 to 200,000 clones, under 95% of them seen once. This TCR came from a woman aged 18-35 years in good health. The chain employs TRBV16 and TRBJ1-1; 8 bases line up with TRBD1. Material: blood. The CDR3 region is CASSPQRTGFAEAFF. CDR3 nucleotides: TGTGCCAGCAGCCCGCAAAGGACAGGGTTCGCTGAAGCTTTCTTT.